The T cell receptor beta chain under discussion was sequenced for a study of blood T cell repertoires in COVID-19. The overall study: COVID-19 samples, acute and convalescent, were from the United States, Italy and Spain.

Unmatched junction bases numbered 6, after V lost 5 bases and J lost 3 bases. The CDR3 spans 15 residues. From germline, CDR1 is SGHRS and CDR2 YFSETQ. Original data processing: Reference gene primer amplification in the assay estimated nucleated cell counts. Data came from immunoSEQ multiplex PCR; TCRdb stores just in-frame clones and leaves some out. V and J calls and clone size come straight from that table; D and trimming were deduced from the DNA. The data hold about 300,000 clones, with 65% to 85% observed a single time. The V gene is TRBV5-1, the J gene TRBJ1-5, with 9 nucleotides matching TRBD1. The source material was peripheral blood. This clonotype was obtained from a human donor with COVID-19, enrolled during active disease. The donor label of this sample is uncertain. CDR3 protein: CASRLTGGNNQPQHF. The CDR3 nucleotides read TGCGCCAGCAGGTTAACAGGGGGCAACAATCAGCCCCAGCATTTT.